This TCR beta chain was profiled in a study of CD8 T cells in Susac syndrome (dated by TCRdb to the late 2010s). Looking at the study overall: The study used repertoire sequencing to test whether antigen drove CD8+ T cell activation and differentiation in Susac syndrome.

The germline V gene (reference sequence) yields DFQATT for CDR1 and SNEGSKA for CDR2. V loses 4 bases, J loses 2 bases, and the germline ends lie 9 bases apart. There are 13 amino acids in the CDR3, from cysteine to phenylalanine inclusive. Of all the DNA, just the CDR3 is kept, 39 bases in frame from base 1. Peripheral blood CD8+ and CD4+ T cells from healthy donors, Susac syndrome patients and multiple sclerosis patients were profiled by high-throughput TCR beta sequencing. Healthy donors were included as age- and sex-matched controls. Bulk CD8+ and CD4+ T cells were purified magnetically by negative isolation, whereas CD8+ TEMRA cells were enriched by FACS. Blood was collected in EDTA tubes and processed within 24 hours, with PBMCs isolated through density gradient centrifugation. PBMCs intended for TCR sequencing were cryopreserved in liquid nitrogen and were subsequently thawed in a 37 degrees C water bath. The sorted or isolated CD4+, CD8+ and CD8+ TEMRA cells reached a purity of at least 90%.

In the case of this clonotype: Its recognized antigen is unknown. Base qualities were left out, and no much larger clone turns up one base away.

The paper's findings and limits, for the study overall: The study acknowledged that relatively few individuals were included in the TCR sequencing and HLA analysis.

RNA was extracted with the RNeasy kit and 0.5 to 1 ug was reverse transcribed using random hexamers. The immunoSEQ multiplex PCR assay, which covers 54 Vbeta and 13 Jbeta segments, was used to amplify TCR beta CDR3 regions. PCR amplification bias was corrected by using a synthetic template baseline for primer optimization and computational correction. The study's own analysis went as follows. Reads were annotated to V, D and J genes per IMGT and analyzed with immunoSEQ Analyzer, keeping only productive sequences. Clonality was calculated as one minus the Shannon entropy normalized by log2 of the number of productive unique sequences. Public and private clones were assessed among the 100 most prevalent clones of each patient and control. Clones were defined as Susac-specific if absent from the healthy and MS cohorts, from 900 to 1,200 published viral clones and from other ImmuneACCESS disease sequences. TCRdb reanalyzed the raw reads on its own, using fastp at Q25 for trimming and MiXCR for clone calling, and kept in-frame beta chains. Every entry covers one CDR3 protein and lists the most common genes and DNA from its rows. These V and J calls derive from TCRdb rather than the authors' analysis. The sample table holds under 200,000 distinct CDR3 sequences, of which roughly 96% were seen once. Of the sample, 0.1% falls within the top ten clones.

The source is a human donor in good health. The sequencing input was CD4+ T cells from PBMCs. The chain joins TRBV20-1 to TRBJ2-1; TRBD1 is a weak D gene call, 5 bases matching. CDR3 reads: CSAKEQAYNEQFF. The base sequence is TGCAGTGCTAAAGAACAGGCCTACAATGAGCAGTTCTTC.